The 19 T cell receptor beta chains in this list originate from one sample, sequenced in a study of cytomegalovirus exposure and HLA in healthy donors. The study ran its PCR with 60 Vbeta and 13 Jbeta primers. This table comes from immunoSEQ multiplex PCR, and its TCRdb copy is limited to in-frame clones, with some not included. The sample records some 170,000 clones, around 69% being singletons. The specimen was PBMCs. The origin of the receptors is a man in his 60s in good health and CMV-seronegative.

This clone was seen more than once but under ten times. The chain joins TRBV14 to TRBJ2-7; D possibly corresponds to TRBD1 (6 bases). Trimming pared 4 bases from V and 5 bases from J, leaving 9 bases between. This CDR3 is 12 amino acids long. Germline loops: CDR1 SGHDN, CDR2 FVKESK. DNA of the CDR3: TGTGCCAGCAGCCGCAGGGGAGACGAGCAGTACTTC. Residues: CASSRRGDEQYF.

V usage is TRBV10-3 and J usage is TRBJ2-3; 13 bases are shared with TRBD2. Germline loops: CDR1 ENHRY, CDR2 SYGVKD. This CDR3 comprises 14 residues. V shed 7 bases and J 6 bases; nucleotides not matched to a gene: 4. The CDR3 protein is CAITRTSGSDTQYF. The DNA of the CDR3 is TGTGCCATCACCCGGACTAGCGGGAGTGATACGCAGTATTTT.

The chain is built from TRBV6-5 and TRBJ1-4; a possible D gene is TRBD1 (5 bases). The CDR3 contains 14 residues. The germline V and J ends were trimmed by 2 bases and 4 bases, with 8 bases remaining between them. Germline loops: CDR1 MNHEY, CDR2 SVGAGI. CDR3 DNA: TGTGCCAGCAGTTACGGGGGGAATAATGAAAAACTGTTTTTT. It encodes CASSYGGNNEKLFF.

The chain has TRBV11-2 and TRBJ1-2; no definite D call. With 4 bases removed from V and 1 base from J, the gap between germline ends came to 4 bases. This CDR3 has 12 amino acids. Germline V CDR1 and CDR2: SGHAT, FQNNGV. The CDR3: CASSSYNYGYTF. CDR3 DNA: TGTGCCAGCAGCTCTTATAACTATGGCTACACCTTC.

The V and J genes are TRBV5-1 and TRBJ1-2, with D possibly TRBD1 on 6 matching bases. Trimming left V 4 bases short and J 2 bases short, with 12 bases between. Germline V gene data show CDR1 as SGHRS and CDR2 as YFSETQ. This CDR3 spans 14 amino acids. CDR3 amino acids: CASSREGHNYGYTF. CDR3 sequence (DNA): TGCGCCAGCAGCCGGGAGGGACACAACTATGGCTACACCTTC.

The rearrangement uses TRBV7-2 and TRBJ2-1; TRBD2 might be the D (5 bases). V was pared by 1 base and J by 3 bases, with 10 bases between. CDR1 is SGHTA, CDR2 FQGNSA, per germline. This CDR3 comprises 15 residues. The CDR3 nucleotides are TGTGCCAGCAGCTTAGAGCGGACCTACTACAATGAGCAGTTCTTC. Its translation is CASSLERTYYNEQFF. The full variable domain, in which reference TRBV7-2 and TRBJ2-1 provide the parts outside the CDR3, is GAGVSQSPSNKVTEKGKDVELRCDPISGHTALYWYRQSLGQGLEFLIYFQGNSAPDKSGLPSDRFSAERTGGSVSTLTIQRTQQEDSAVYLCASSLERTYYNEQFFGPGTRLTVL.

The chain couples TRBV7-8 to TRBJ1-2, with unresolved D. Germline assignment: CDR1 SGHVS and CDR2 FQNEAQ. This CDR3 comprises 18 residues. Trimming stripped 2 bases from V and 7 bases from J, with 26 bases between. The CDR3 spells CASSLNSALSLPRVGYTF. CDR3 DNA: TGTGCCAGCAGCTTAAATTCGGCACTGTCCCTCCCTCGGGTTGGCTACACCTTC. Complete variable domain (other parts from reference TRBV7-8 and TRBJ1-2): GAGVSQSPRYKVAKRGQDVALRCDPISGHVSLFWYQQALGQGPEFLTYFQNEAQLDKSGLPSDRFFAERPEGSVSTLKIQRTQQEDSAVYLCASSLNSALSLPRVGYTFGSGTRLTVV.

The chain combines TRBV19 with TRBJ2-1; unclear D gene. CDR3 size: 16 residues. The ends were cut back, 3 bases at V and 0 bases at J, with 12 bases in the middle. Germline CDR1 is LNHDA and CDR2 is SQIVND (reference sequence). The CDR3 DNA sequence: TGTGCCAGTAGTATGTCGATGGCCCTCTCCTACAATGAGCAGTTCTTC. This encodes CASSMSMALSYNEQFF.

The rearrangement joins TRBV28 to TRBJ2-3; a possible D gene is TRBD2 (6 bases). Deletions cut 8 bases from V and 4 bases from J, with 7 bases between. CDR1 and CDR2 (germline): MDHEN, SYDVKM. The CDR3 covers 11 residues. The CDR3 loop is CASGRSDTQYF. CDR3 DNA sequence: TGTGCCAGCGGGAGGTCAGATACGCAGTATTTT.

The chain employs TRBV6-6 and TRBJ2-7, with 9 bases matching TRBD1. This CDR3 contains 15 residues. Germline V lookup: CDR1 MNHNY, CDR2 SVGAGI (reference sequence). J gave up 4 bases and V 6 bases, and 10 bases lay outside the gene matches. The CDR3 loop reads CASREPGQGSYEQYF. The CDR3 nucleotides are TGTGCCAGCAGGGAGCCGGGACAGGGATCGTACGAGCAGTACTTC.

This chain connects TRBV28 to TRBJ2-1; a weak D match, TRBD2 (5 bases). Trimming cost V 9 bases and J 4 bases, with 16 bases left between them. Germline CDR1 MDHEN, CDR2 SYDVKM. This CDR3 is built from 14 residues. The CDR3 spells CASTGLLGYNEQFF. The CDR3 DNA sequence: TGTGCCAGTACGGGGTTATTGGGATACAATGAGCAGTTCTTC.

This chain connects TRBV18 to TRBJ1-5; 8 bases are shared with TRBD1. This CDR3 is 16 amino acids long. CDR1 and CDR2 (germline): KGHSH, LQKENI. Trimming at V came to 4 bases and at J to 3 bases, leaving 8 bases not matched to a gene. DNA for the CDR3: TGTGCCAGCTCACACGGACAGGGAGCTTTCAATCAGCCCCAGCATTTT. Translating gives CASSHGQGAFNQPQHF.

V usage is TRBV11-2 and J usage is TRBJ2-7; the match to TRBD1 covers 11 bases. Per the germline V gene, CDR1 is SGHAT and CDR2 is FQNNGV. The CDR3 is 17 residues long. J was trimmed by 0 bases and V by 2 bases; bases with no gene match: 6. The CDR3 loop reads CASSLMGQGVGSYEQYF. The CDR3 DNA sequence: TGTGCCAGCAGCTTAATGGGACAGGGGGTGGGCTCCTACGAGCAGTACTTC.

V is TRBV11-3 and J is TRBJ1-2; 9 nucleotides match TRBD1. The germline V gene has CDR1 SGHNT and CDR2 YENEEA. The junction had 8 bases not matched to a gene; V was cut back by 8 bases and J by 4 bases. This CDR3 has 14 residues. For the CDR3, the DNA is TGTGCCAGCCTGGGGACAGGGTATAGCTATGGCTACACCTTC. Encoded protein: CASLGTGYSYGYTF. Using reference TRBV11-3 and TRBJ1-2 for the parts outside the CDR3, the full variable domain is EAGVVQSPRYKIIEKKQPVAFWCNPISGHNTLYWYLQNLGQGPELLIRYENEEAVDDSQLPKDRFSAERLKGVDSTLKIQPAELGDSAVYLCASLGTGYSYGYTFGSGTRLTVV.

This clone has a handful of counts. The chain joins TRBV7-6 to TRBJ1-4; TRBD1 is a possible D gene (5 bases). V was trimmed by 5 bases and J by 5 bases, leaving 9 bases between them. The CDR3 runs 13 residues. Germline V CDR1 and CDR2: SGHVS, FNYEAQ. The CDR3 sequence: CASSPGRNEKLFF. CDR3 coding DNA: TGTGCCAGCAGCCCAGGGAGGAATGAAAAACTGTTTTTT.

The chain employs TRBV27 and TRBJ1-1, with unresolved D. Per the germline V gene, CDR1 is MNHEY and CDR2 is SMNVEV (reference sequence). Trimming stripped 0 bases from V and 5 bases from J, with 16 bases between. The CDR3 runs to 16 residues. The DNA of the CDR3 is TGTGCCAGCAGTTTATCGGACGGCGGCGGGTGGACTGAAGCTTTCTTT. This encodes CASSLSDGGGWTEAFF.

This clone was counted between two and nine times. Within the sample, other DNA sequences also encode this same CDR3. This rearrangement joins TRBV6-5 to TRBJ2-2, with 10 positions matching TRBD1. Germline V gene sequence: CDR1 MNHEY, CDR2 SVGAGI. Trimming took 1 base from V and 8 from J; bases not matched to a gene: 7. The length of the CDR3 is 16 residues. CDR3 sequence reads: CASSYLRDRGPGELFF. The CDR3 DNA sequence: TGTGCCAGCAGTTACTTGAGGGACAGGGGTCCGGGGGAGCTGTTTTTT.

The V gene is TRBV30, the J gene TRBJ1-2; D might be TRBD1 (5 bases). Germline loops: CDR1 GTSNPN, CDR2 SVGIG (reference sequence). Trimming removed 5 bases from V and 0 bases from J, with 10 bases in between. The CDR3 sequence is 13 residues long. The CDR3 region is CAWGGVPNYGYTF. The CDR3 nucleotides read TGTGCCTGGGGAGGGGTTCCTAACTATGGCTACACCTTC.

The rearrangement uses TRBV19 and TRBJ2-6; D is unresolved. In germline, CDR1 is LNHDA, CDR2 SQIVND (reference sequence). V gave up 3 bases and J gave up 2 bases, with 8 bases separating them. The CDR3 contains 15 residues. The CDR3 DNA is TGTGCCAGTAGTATCGTTGAGGCTGGGGCCAACGTCCTGACTTTC. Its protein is CASSIVEAGANVLTF. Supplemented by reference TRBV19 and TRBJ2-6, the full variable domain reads DGGITQSPKYLFRKEGQNVTLSCEQNLNHDAMYWYRQDPGQGLRLIYYSQIVNDFQKGDIAEGYSVSREKKESFPLTVTSAQKNPTAFYLCASSIVEAGANVLTFGAGSRLTVL.